This is a list of T cell receptor beta chains from one sample in a study of blood T cells in healthy people across ages. TCRdb re-derived calls from the 5' RACE reads in MiXCR, one entry per CDR3 protein. Of a few hundred thousand distinct CDR3 sequences listed, around 30% were seen once; the top ten hold 29%. Specimen: blood. The source of these receptors is a woman in her 70s in good health. CDR3s include the opening cysteine and the closing phenylalanine or tryptophan. The D gene is left open where the match is weak. Expanded clones are given a class, and other clones once, few, many or no size at all.

abundance	j_gene	v_gene	d_gene	CDR3aa	CDR3nt
few	TRBJ2-5	TRBV2	TRBD2	CASSVLGLAGVGQETQYF	TGTGCCAGCAGTGTTTTAGGGCTAGCGGGAGTGGGGCAAGAGACCCAGTACTTC
NA	TRBJ1-2	TRBV5-1	TRBD1	CASSSGQAYYGYTF	TGCGCCAGCAGCTCAGGACAGGCTTACTATGGCTACACCTTC
NA	TRBJ1-2	TRBV20-1	NA	CSAPRQGVHGYTF	TGCAGTGCCCCTCGCCAGGGTGTACATGGCTACACCTTC
few	TRBJ2-5	TRBV20-1	TRBD1	CSASPQTGGDETQYF	TGCAGTGCTAGCCCGCAGACAGGGGGCGATGAGACCCAGTACTTC
NA	TRBJ2-1	TRBV28	NA	CASSFVVHNNEQFF	TGTGCCAGCAGTTTTGTAGTCCACAACAATGAGCAGTTCTTC
NA	TRBJ2-1	TRBV29-1	NA	CSVRSYNEQFF	TGCAGCGTTCGTAGCTACAATGAGCAGTTCTTC
NA	TRBJ2-7	TRBV3-1	TRBD2	CASSLWTSGSRGGSYEQCF	TGTGCCAGCAGCCTTTGGACTAGCGGGAGTCGAGGGGGCTCCTACGAGCAGTGCTTC
NA	TRBJ2-7	TRBV12-5	NA	CASGSLRGREQYF	TGTGCTAGTGGTTCCCTGCGGGGGCGCGAGCAGTACTTC
NA	TRBJ2-7	TRBV28	NA	CASTRTGTSSYEQYF	TGTGCCAGCACCCGAACAGGGACGTCATCCTACGAGCAGTACTTC
NA	TRBJ1-1	TRBV10-3	NA	CAISGGQMNTEAFF	TGTGCCATCAGTGGAGGGCAGATGAACACTGAAGCTTTCTTT
few	TRBJ1-5	TRBV6-5	NA	CASGWTTNQPQHF	TGTGCCAGCGGCTGGACAACCAATCAGCCCCAGCATTTT
few	TRBJ1-3	TRBV7-2	NA	CASSRGGGQNTIYF	TGTGCCAGCAGCAGAGGGGGGGGACAAAACACCATATATTTT
many	TRBJ2-1	TRBV7-3	NA	CASSLTGQGNNEQFF	TGTGCCAGCAGCTTAACGGGGCAGGGGAACAATGAGCAGTTCTTC
NA	TRBJ2-5	TRBV29-1	NA	CSVGQGSETQYF	TGCAGCGTTGGTCAGGGCTCGGAGACCCAGTACTTC
many	TRBJ1-1	TRBV7-6	NA	CASTPNGGNTEAFF	TGTGCCAGCACCCCAAACGGGGGGAACACTGAAGCTTTCTTT
few	TRBJ2-7	TRBV20-1	NA	CSARGQRGEGAHEQYF	TGCAGTGCTAGAGGTCAAAGGGGAGAAGGAGCGCACGAGCAGTACTTC
NA	TRBJ2-5	TRBV12-3/TRBV12-4	NA	CASSLGVRREQYF	TGTGCCAGCAGTTTAGGGGTCAGAAGGGAGCAGTACTTC
NA	TRBJ2-1	TRBV29-1	NA	CSVNPGLGTLGNEQFF	TGCAGCGTAAATCCGGGTCTCGGGACCTTGGGCAATGAGCAGTTCTTC
few	TRBJ2-7	TRBV5-8	TRBD2	CASSLDLGTRPYEQYF	TGTGCCAGCAGCTTGGATCTGGGGACTAGACCCTACGAGCAGTACTTC
NA	TRBJ1-1	TRBV29-1	NA	CSVWDEGRTEAFF	TGCAGCGTTTGGGACGAGGGGAGGACTGAAGCTTTCTTT
NA	TRBJ2-5	TRBV20-1	TRBD2	CGASVAGAYGETQYF	TGCGGTGCTAGCGTAGCGGGGGCTTACGGTGAGACCCAGTACTTC
NA	TRBJ2-2	TRBV20-1	TRBD2	CSASRRASGSTGELFF	TGCAGTGCTAGCAGACGTGCTAGCGGGAGTACCGGGGAGCTGTTTTTT
few	TRBJ2-5	TRBV2	TRBD2	CASSDPGGSKEETQYF	TGTGCCAGCAGTGATCCCGGGGGGAGTAAAGAAGAGACCCAGTACTTC
many	TRBJ2-5	TRBV28	NA	CASSSLSETQYF	TGTGCCAGCAGTTCCTTATCGGAGACCCAGTACTTC
few	TRBJ2-1	TRBV5-1	TRBD2	CASSPIPGLGEKQFF	TGCGCCAGCAGCCCGATTCCGGGACTAGGGGAAAAGCAGTTCTTC
few	TRBJ2-7	TRBV20-1	NA	CSASSSSYEQYF	TGCAGTGCTAGTTCTTCTAGCTACGAGCAGTACTTC
few	TRBJ2-7	TRBV11-1	NA	CASSLRRSSYEQYF	TGTGCCAGCAGCCTAAGACGGAGCTCCTACGAGCAGTACTTC
NA	TRBJ2-7	TRBV7-2	NA	CASSLALGGGGEQYF	TGTGCCAGCAGCTTAGCGCTAGGGGGCGGGGGCGAGCAGTACTTC
few	TRBJ1-2	TRBV7-2	NA	CASSLGYPGAGYTF	TGTGCCAGCAGCTTAGGATATCCAGGGGCCGGCTACACCTTC
NA	TRBJ2-1	TRBV4-2	NA	CASSPRADGYYNEQFF	TGTGCCAGCAGCCCGAGAGCAGATGGATACTACAATGAGCAGTTCTTC
few	TRBJ2-2	TRBV6-5	NA	CASRQLSGELFF	TGTGCCAGCAGACAATTGTCTGGGGAGCTGTTTTTT
few	TRBJ1-1	TRBV15	NA	CATSRPGLGGEAFF	TGTGCCACCAGCAGGCCGGGGCTGGGCGGTGAAGCTTTCTTT
NA	TRBJ2-3	TRBV10-3	NA	CAISARGGTEDTQYF	TGTGCCATCAGTGCTCGCGGGGGGACAGAAGATACGCAGTATTTT
NA	TRBJ2-2	TRBV20-1	TRBD2	CSARVGTSGYTGELFF	TGCAGTGCTAGAGTCGGGACTAGCGGGTACACCGGGGAGCTGTTTTTT
NA	TRBJ2-1	TRBV20-1	NA	CSAPGTGSSYNEQFF	TGCAGTGCCCCCGGGACTGGAAGCTCCTACAATGAGCAGTTCTTC
few	TRBJ2-1	TRBV19	TRBD1	CASSSDRVNRDEQFF	TGTGCCAGTAGTAGCGACAGGGTAAACAGGGATGAGCAGTTCTTC
few	TRBJ1-1	TRBV20-1	TRBD1	CSARPGTGGTEAFF	TGCAGTGCTAGACCCGGGACAGGGGGCACTGAAGCTTTCTTT
NA	TRBJ2-7	TRBV29-1	NA	CSVYDSYEQYF	TGCAGCGTTTATGACAGCTACGAGCAGTACTTC
NA	TRBJ1-5	TRBV4-2	TRBD1	CASSPGQGGQPQHF	TGTGCCAGCAGCCCTGGACAGGGAGGTCAGCCCCAGCATTTT
few	TRBJ1-3	TRBV5-1	NA	CASSIDINSGNTIYF	TGCGCCAGCAGCATCGACATCAACTCTGGAAACACCATATATTTT
NA	TRBJ1-2	TRBV4-1	TRBD1	CASSQGQGANYGYTF	TGCGCCAGCAGCCAGGGGCAGGGGGCGAACTATGGCTACACCTTC
few	TRBJ2-5	TRBV5-5	NA	CASSFLLAGERETQYF	TGTGCCAGCAGCTTTCTCCTAGCCGGAGAGAGGGAGACCCAGTACTTC
NA	TRBJ2-3	TRBV15	TRBD2	CATRAGAVDTQYF	TGTGCCACCAGAGCGGGGGCCGTGGATACGCAGTATTTT
NA	TRBJ2-7	TRBV28	TRBD2	CASLDYSGRAGAEQYF	TGTGCCAGCCTTGATTATAGCGGGAGGGCAGGGGCCGAGCAGTACTTC
once	TRBJ1-3	TRBV20-1	NA	CSARPYHLGRQERNTIYF	TGCAGTGCTAGACCATACCACCTAGGACGACAGGAACGAAACACCATATATTTT
NA	TRBJ1-2	TRBV21-1	NA	CASSNKTPQAYGYTF	TGTGCCAGCAGCAATAAGACTCCCCAGGCCTATGGCTACACCTTC
NA	TRBJ2-1	TRBV4-3	NA	CASSPRFSAYNEQFF	TGCGCCAGCAGCCCGAGGTTTTCTGCGTACAATGAGCAGTTCTTC
NA	TRBJ2-5	TRBV11-2	NA	CASSPRTVQETQYF	TGTGCCAGCAGCCCCCGGACAGTCCAAGAGACCCAGTACTTC
few	TRBJ2-5	TRBV18	TRBD2	CASSQNLAGIQETQYF	TGTGCCAGCTCACAAAACCTAGCGGGTATCCAAGAGACCCAGTACTTC
NA	TRBJ2-7	TRBV12-3/TRBV12-4	NA	CASSRATTYEQYF	TGTGCCAGCAGTCGGGCAACCACCTACGAGCAGTACTTC
few	TRBJ1-2	TRBV5-6	TRBD1	CASSLVGQVRGGYTF	TGTGCCAGCAGCTTGGTAGGACAGGTGAGGGGTGGCTACACCTTC
few	TRBJ2-1	TRBV14	TRBD2	CASSSRAGISYNEQFF	TGTGCCAGCAGCTCGAGAGCGGGAATCTCCTACAATGAGCAGTTCTTC
few	TRBJ1-2	TRBV27	NA	CASSLRQGNWGYTF	TGTGCCAGCAGTTTACGGCAGGGTAATTGGGGCTACACCTTC
NA	TRBJ2-2	TRBV28	NA	CASRGNGNTGELFF	TGTGCCAGCAGGGGGAACGGAAACACCGGGGAGCTGTTTTTT
once	TRBJ2-5	TRBV6-5	TRBD1	CASSYSQGIETQYF	TGTGCCAGCAGTTACTCACAGGGGATTGAGACCCAGTACTTC
NA	TRBJ2-1	TRBV20-1	TRBD2	CSARETSGGTVFF	TGCAGTGCTAGAGAGACTAGCGGGGGAACGGTGTTCTTC
few	TRBJ1-4	TRBV6-5	NA	CASSLYPGGDEKLFF	TGTGCCAGCAGTCTATACCCGGGGGGGGATGAAAAACTGTTTTTT